This paragraph reports one TCR beta chain. Its antigen is currently unknown. The sample comes from a study of PD-1 blockade in classical Hodgkin lymphoma. The CDR3 totals 15 residues. The V segment lost 5 bases and the J segment 0 bases; nucleotides outside the gene matches: 4. CDR1 and CDR2 (germline): WNHNN, SYGVQD (reference sequence). Each and every patient relapsed after autologous stem cell transplantation, and patients got differing brentuximab vedotin exposure. Some clones are missing from TCRdb's copy, which holds only in-frame ones; the method was immunoSEQ multiplex PCR. The profile shows roughly 7,000 clones, roughly 80% of them singletons. Findings and caveats of the study: Diversity similar to that of newly diagnosed patients was seen at baseline in complete responders. Before treatment, TCR diversity in newly diagnosed patients was reportedly lower than in healthy donors.

The chain joins TRBV10-1 to TRBJ2-7; 10 positions agree with TRBD2. Here the sequenced sample was peripheral blood mononuclear cells (PBMCs), taken at baseline. The sequence came from a human donor with classical Hodgkin lymphoma. As DNA, the CDR3 is TGCGCCAGCAGTTCGAGCGGGAGGGACTCCTACGAGCAGTACTTC. Protein sequence: CASSSSGRDSYEQYF.